This paragraph reports one T cell receptor beta chain. The data originate from a study of shared clonotypes between healthy human individuals. Looking at the study overall: Per-donor plates numbered three CD4 naive, three CD4 memory, two CD8 naive and one CD8 memory.

The study enrolled healthy HIV-negative adults without recent acute infections or vaccinations as donors. Germline lookup yields CDR1 MDHEN and CDR2 SYDVKM. V shed 6 bases and J 2 bases; nucleotides not matched to a gene: 9. This CDR3 has 15 residues. Evenly divided among several immunoSEQ plates was the genomic DNA of each subset. Assay used: immunoSEQ multiplex PCR; TCRdb lists only in-frame clones, some missing. The data show under 350,000 clones, more than 75% seen once. The sample taken for sequencing was memory CD8+ T cells sorted from blood. The subset was: CD45RO+ cells pooled with CCR7-negative TemRA cells. The clonotype was recovered from a man younger than 35 in good health. The rearrangement joins TRBV28 to TRBJ2-7; TRBD2 matches at 8 bases. The CDR3 region has the DNA TGTGCCAGCAGCAAACCCGGGACTAGGACCTACGAGCAGTACTTC. Encoded protein: CASSKPGTRTYEQYF.